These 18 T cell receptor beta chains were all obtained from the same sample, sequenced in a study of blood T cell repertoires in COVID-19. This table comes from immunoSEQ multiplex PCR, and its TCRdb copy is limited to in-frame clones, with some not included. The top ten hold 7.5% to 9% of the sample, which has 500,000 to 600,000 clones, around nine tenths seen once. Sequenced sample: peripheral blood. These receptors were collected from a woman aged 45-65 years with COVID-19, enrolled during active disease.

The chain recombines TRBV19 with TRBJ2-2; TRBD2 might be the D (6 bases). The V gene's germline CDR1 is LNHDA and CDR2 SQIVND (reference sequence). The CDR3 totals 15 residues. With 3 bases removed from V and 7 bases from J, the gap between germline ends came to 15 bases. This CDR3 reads CASSMGRGVVGELFF. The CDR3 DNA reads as TGTGCCAGTAGTATGGGGCGGGGAGTGGTCGGGGAGCTGTTTTTT. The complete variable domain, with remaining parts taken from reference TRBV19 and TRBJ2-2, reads DGGITQSPKYLFRKEGQNVTLSCEQNLNHDAMYWYRQDPGQGLRLIYYSQIVNDFQKGDIAEGYSVSREKKESFPLTVTSAQKNPTAFYLCASSMGRGVVGELFFGEGSRLTVL.

The CDR3, as DNA: TGTGCCAGCAGTTTGGCTAGCGGTGAGGAGACCCAGTACTTC. It codes for CASSLASGEETQYF. The V call is TRBV6-5, the J call TRBJ2-5, with 7 bases fitting TRBD2. J lost 5 bases, V lost 4 bases, and 7 bases had no gene match. Germline lookup yields CDR1 MNHEY and CDR2 SVGAGI. CDR3 length equals 14 residues.

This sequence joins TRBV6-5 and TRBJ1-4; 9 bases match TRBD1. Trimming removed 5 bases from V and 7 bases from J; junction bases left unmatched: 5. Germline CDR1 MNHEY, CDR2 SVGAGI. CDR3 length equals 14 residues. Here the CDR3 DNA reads TGTGCCAGCAGTACAGGGGGCAACGCTGAAAAACTGTTTTTT. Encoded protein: CASSTGGNAEKLFF.

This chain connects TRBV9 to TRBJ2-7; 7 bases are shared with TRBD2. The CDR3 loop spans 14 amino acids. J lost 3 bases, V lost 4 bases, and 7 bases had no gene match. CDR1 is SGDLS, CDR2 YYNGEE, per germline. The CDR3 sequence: CASSPRGGVYEQYF. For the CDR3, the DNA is TGTGCCAGCAGCCCCCGGGGAGGGGTCTACGAGCAGTACTTC. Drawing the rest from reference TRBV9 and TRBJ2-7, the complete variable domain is DSGVTQTPKHLITATGQRVTLRCSPRSGDLSVYWYQQSLDQGLQFLIQYYNGEERAKGNILERFSAQQFPDLHSELNLSSLELGDSALYFCASSPRGGVYEQYFGPGTRLTVT.

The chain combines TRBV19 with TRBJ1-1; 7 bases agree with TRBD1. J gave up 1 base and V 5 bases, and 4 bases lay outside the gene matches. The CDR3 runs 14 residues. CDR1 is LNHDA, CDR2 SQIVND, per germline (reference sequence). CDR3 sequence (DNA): TGTGCCAGTAGTTCACGACAGGGGAACACTGAAGCTTTCTTT. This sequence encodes CASSSRQGNTEAFF. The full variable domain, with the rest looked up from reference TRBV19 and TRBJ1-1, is DGGITQSPKYLFRKEGQNVTLSCEQNLNHDAMYWYRQDPGQGLRLIYYSQIVNDFQKGDIAEGYSVSREKKESFPLTVTSAQKNPTAFYLCASSSRQGNTEAFFGQGTRLTVV.

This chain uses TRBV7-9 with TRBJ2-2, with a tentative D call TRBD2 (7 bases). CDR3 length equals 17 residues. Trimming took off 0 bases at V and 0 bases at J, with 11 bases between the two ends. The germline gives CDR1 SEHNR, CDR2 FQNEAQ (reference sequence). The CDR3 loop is CASSLAGGGPNTGELFF. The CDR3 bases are TGTGCCAGCAGCTTAGCTGGCGGGGGCCCGAACACCGGGGAGCTGTTTTTT.

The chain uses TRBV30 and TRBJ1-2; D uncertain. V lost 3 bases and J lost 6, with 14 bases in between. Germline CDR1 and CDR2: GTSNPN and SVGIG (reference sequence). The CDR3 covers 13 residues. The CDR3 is CAWRPREKDGYTF. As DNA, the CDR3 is TGTGCCTGGAGGCCTAGGGAGAAGGATGGCTACACCTTC.

In DNA, the CDR3 is TGTGCCAGCAGCTTGGTTCAGGGGAATCAGCCCCAGCATTTT. Its translation is CASSLVQGNQPQHF. J is TRBJ1-5 and V is TRBV5-5; tentatively, D is TRBD1 (6 bases). The V end lost 0 bases, the J end lost 4 bases, and 8 bases lay between the germline ends. Germline CDR1 and CDR2: SGHKS and YYEKEE (reference sequence). This CDR3 contains 14 residues.

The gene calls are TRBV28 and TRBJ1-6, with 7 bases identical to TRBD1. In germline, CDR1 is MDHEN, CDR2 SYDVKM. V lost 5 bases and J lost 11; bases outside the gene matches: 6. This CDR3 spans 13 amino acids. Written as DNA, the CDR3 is TGTGCCAGCAGTATGGACAGGACTGCACCCCTCCACTTT. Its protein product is CASSMDRTAPLHF.

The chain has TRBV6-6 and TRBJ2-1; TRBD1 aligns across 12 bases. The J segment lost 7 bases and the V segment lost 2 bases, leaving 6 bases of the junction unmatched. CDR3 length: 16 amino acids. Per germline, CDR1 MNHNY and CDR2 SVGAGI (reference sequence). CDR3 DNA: TGTGCCAGCAGTTACCCCGGGACAGGGGGCCGGAATGAGCAGTTCTTC. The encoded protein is CASSYPGTGGRNEQFF.

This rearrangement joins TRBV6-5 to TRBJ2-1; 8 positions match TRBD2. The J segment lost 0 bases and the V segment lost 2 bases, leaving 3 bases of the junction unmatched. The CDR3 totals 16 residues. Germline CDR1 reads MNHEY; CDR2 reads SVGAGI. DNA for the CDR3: TGTGCCAGCAGTTACGCCGGGGGGGCCTCCTACAATGAGCAGTTCTTC. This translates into CASSYAGGASYNEQFF.

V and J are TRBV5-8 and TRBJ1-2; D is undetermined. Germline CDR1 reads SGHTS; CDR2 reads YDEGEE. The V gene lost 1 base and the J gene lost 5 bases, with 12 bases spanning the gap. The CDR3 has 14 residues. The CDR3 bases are TGTGCCAGCAGCTTGAGAGGGTACCGGTATGGCTACACCTTC. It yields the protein CASSLRGYRYGYTF.

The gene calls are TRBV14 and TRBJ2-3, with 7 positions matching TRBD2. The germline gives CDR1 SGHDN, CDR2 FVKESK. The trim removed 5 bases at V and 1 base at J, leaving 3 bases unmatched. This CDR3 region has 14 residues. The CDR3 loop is CASSGGLRTDTQYF. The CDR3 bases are TGTGCCAGCAGCGGGGGACTACGCACAGATACGCAGTATTTT.

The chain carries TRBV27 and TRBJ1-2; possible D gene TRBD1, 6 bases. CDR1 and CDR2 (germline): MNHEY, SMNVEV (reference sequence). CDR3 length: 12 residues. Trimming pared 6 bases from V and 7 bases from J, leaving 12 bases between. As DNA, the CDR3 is TGTGCCAGCAGAGGGGGGGCGAGTGGCTACACCTTC. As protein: CASRGGASGYTF.

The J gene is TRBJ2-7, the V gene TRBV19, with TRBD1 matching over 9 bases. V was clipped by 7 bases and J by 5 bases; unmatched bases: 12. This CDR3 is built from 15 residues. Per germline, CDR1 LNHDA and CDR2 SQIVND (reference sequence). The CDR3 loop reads CASTAPGTGIHEQYF. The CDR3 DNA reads TGTGCCAGTACCGCCCCGGGGACAGGGATCCACGAGCAGTACTTC.

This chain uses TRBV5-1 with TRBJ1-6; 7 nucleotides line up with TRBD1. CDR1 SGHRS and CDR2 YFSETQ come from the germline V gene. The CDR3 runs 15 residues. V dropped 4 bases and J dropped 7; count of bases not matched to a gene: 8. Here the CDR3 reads CASSTGRGHNSPLHF. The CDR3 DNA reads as TGCGCCAGCAGCACCGGGAGGGGGCACAATTCACCCCTCCACTTT.

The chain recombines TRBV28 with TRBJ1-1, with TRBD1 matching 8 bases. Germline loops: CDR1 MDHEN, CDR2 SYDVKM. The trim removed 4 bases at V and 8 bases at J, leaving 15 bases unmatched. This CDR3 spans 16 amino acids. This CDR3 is CASSSPAGTGGPEAFF. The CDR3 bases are TGTGCCAGCAGTTCGCCGGCCGGGACAGGCGGGCCCGAAGCTTTCTTT. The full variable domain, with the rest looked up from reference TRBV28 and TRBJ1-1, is DVKVTQSSRYLVKRTGEKVFLECVQDMDHENMFWYRQDPGLGLRLIYFSYDVKMKEKGDIPEGYSVSREKKERFSLILESASTNQTSMYLCASSSPAGTGGPEAFFGQGTRLTVV.

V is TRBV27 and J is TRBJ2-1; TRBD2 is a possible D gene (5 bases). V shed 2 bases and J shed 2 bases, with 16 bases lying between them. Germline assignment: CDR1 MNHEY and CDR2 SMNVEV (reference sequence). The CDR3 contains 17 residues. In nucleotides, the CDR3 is TGTGCCAGCAGTTTACGGAGACTAACAACCACCTACAATGAGCAGTTCTTC. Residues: CASSLRRLTTTYNEQFF.